This TCR beta chain was profiled in a study of blood T cell repertoires in COVID-19. The participants were between roughly 18 and 100 years old and came from about two dozen US areas. Recovery among Cohort 3 donors was established by two negative PCRs, clearance, or symptom resolution. Source study methods: The assay estimated nucleated cells by amplifying reference gene primers. Produced via immunoSEQ multiplex PCR; TCRdb's table is partial and in-frame only. V and J calls and clone size are given by that table; D and trimming were obtained from the DNA. The sample consists of over 150,000 clones, around 80% of them appearing once. Germline loops: CDR1 SGDLS, CDR2 YYNGEE. Trimming removed 4 bases from V and 5 bases from J; junction bases left unmatched: 9. The CDR3 sequence is 15 residues long.

V gene TRBV9 combines with J gene TRBJ1-2; 9 bases map to TRBD1. The sample taken for sequencing was PBMCs or T cells enriched from blood (not recorded which). The sequence was obtained from a woman aged 45-60 years who had recovered from COVID-19. CDR3 residues: CASSPQDRGYYGYTF. The CDR3 DNA sequence: TGTGCCAGCAGCCCCCAGGACAGGGGATATTATGGCTACACCTTC. Filled out from reference TRBV9 and TRBJ1-2, the complete variable domain reads DSGVTQTPKHLITATGQRVTLRCSPRSGDLSVYWYQQSLDQGLQFLIQYYNGEERAKGNILERFSAQQFPDLHSELNLSSLELGDSALYFCASSPQDRGYYGYTFGSGTRLTVV.